This T cell receptor beta chain is from a study of graft-versus-host responses after intestinal transplantation. Turning to the study itself: All recipients were transplanted with multivisceral, liver-intestinal, or isolated intestinal grafts. Every transplant recipient was induced with anti-thymocyte globulin, then maintained on tacrolimus and steroids for two to four years. The study's findings and limits: Recipient marrow held GvH clones, some first seen in ileum or blood. Early after transplant, HvG clones declined as circulating GvH clones peaked.

The CDR3 has 13 amino acids. Between the trimmed V and J ends, which lost 2 bases and 8 bases, there was a span of 12 bases. From germline, CDR1 is SGHAT and CDR2 FQNNGV. This table comes from immunoSEQ multiplex PCR, and its TCRdb copy is limited to in-frame clones, with some not included. The data show some 85,000 clones, 85% to 95% seen once. As regards this clone: Its antigen is unidentified.

This receptor was taken from a human donor who was the organ donor for an intestinal transplant. The chain employs TRBV11-2 and TRBJ1-2; TRBD1 is a possible D gene (6 bases). The sample in question was unstimulated CD8+ T cells sorted from spleen or lymph node cells, obtained before transplant. The CDR3 region is CASSLSYRGGYTF. Here the CDR3 DNA reads TGTGCCAGCAGCTTATCCTATAGGGGGGGCTACACCTTC.